This T cell receptor (beta chain) was documented in a study of beta chain features in type 1 diabetes. Per the germline V gene, CDR1 is MDHEN and CDR2 is SYDVKM. This CDR3 has 15 residues. Germline trimming cut 6 bases from V and 14 bases from J; bases unmatched to any gene: 15. Since all of the isolated RNA was reverse transcribed, expressed TCRB transcripts were what got sequenced. Only in-frame clones appear in the TCRdb table, and some are missing; sequencing was by immunoSEQ multiplex PCR. The table shows 140,000 to 150,000 clones, with nearly 50% occurring only once. The sequencing input was Tregs from blood. The rearrangement joins TRBV28 to TRBJ2-3; TRBD2 aligns across 12 bases. This sequence was found in a man between 18 and 29 years old in good health. CDR3 amino acids: CASRFRLAGVGSSYF. CDR3 DNA: TGTGCCAGCAGATTCCGACTAGCGGGAGTGGGCTCGTCGTATTTT.